The next 24 T cell receptor beta chains were all read from a single sample in a study of vaccination and CD4 T cells after COVID-19. Antigens of these TCRs are unknown. Noted treatment: roughly 11-day PBMC culture with coronavirus spike peptide pools or control peptides (ViraFEST assay). The Oncomine TCR Beta short-read assay generated sequence data from the DNA of cultured CD4+ T cells. TCRdb analysed the PCR reads with MiXCR anew, one entry per CDR3 protein. The table has roughly 17,000 distinct CDR3 sequences, over 45% seen once. The specimen sequenced was CD4+ T cells from blood, cultured in vitro. These receptors came from a human donor who had recovered from COVID-19.

The gene calls are TRBV18 and TRBJ1-1, with a weak D call TRBD1 (6 bases). Looked up from germline, CDR1 is KGHSH and CDR2 is LQKENI. CDR3 length: 13 residues. V dropped 3 bases and J dropped 3 bases, with 8 bases sitting between them. The CDR3 coding sequence is TGTGCCAGCTCACCGACAGGCTACACTGAAGCTTTCTTT. Translation gives CASSPTGYTEAFF.

This clonotype showed up just a few times. This sequence joins TRBV7-7 and TRBJ2-5; D not certain. CDR1 SSHAT and CDR2 FNYEAQ come from the germline V gene (reference sequence). Trimming took off 2 bases at V and 2 bases at J, with 6 bases between the two ends. The CDR3 is 13 amino acids. CDR3 in amino acids: CASSLILQETQYF. The CDR3 region has the DNA TGTGCCAGCAGCTTAATCCTACAAGAGACCCAGTACTTC.

Of note for this clonotype: Its ends do not fully match the called genes, so a read error is possible. This rearrangement joins TRBV7-2 to TRBJ2-7; D uncertain. Germline assignment: CDR1 SGHTA and CDR2 FQGNSA. The length of the CDR3 is 13 residues. For the CDR3, the DNA is TGTGCCAGCAGCTTAGGCGGATTCCCCGAGCAGTGCTTC. This encodes CASSLGGFPEQCF.

This sequence joins TRBV4-2 and TRBJ2-3; no definite D call. The germline V gene encodes CDR1 LGHNA and CDR2 YNFKEQ. CDR3 size: 16 residues. V lost 5 bases to trimming and J lost 2 bases, with 17 bases between them. CDR3 loop: CASSDGRRTPTDTQYF. CDR3 sequence (DNA): TGTGCCAGCAGCGACGGACGGAGAACTCCCACAGATACGCAGTATTTT.

There are a few counts of this clonotype. J is TRBJ1-6 and V is TRBV6-1; D may be TRBD1 (6 bases). This CDR3 region has 16 residues. Germline-derived CDR1 and CDR2 are MNHNS and SASEGT. Trimming pared 7 bases from V and 7 bases from J, leaving 20 bases between. The CDR3 reads CASTDLTGFRNSPLHF. The CDR3 DNA reads TGTGCCAGCACCGACCTCACAGGGTTCCGGAATTCACCCCTCCACTTT.

This clonotype came up a few times. DNA for the CDR3: TGCAGTGCTAGAGCGGGGAATAGTGAAGCTTTCTTT. Its translation is CSARAGNSEAFF. This chain links TRBV20-1 with TRBJ1-1; no clear D gene. Trimming removed 1 base from V and 7 bases from J, with 10 bases in between. CDR3 length: 12 amino acids. Germline lookup yields CDR1 DFQATT and CDR2 SNEGSKA (reference sequence).

The chain combines TRBV28 with TRBJ1-5; TRBD1 might be the D (5 bases). Trimming pared 6 bases from V and 2 bases from J, leaving 14 bases between. This CDR3 region has 15 residues. Germline CDR1 MDHEN, CDR2 SYDVKM. This chain's CDR3 is CASRIPGGGNQPQHF. CDR3 DNA sequence: TGTGCCAGCAGGATCCCCGGGGGTGGCAATCAGCCCCAGCATTTT.

In regard to this clonotype: A read error may produce the germline difference seen at one junction end. This chain joins TRBV20-1 and TRBJ1-4; possible D gene TRBD1, 6 bases. CDR1 is DFQATT, CDR2 SNEGSKA, per germline (reference sequence). There are 14 residues in the CDR3. The CDR3 DNA reads TGCAGTGCTAGAAACAGGGAAACTAATAAAAAACTGTTTTTT. This sequence encodes CSARNRETNKKLFF.

This clonotype was detected only once. The chain combines TRBV27 with TRBJ2-1; TRBD2 matches 7 bases. Trimming at V came to 7 bases and at J to 4 bases, leaving 22 bases not matched to a gene. Germline V lookup: CDR1 MNHEY, CDR2 SMNVEV (reference sequence). CDR3 length: 19 residues. CDR3 DNA: TGTGCCAGCACGGCGCCGCGGGTAGATAGCGGGTCTGAATACAATGAGCAGTTCTTC. Its protein product is CASTAPRVDSGSEYNEQFF.

In this sample, this clonotype turned up a few times. The rearrangement joins TRBV20-1 to TRBJ2-3; no definite D call. CDR1 and CDR2 (germline): DFQATT, SNEGSKA (reference sequence). The CDR3 extends over 15 amino acids. V lost 1 base, J lost 1 base, and 12 bases lay in between. CDR3 nucleotide sequence: TGCAGTGCTAGAGGTCTGGGTTCCCGCACAGATACGCAGTATTTT. It translates to CSARGLGSRTDTQYF.

The CDR3 DNA follows: TGCAGTGCTAGAAAAGGCGGTAGCGGGAGGTACGGTGAGCAGTTCTTC. Residues: CSARKGGSGRYGEQFF. This chain joins TRBV20-1 and TRBJ2-1, with 10 nucleotides matching TRBD2. This CDR3 comprises 16 residues. After removal of 2 bases from V and 9 bases from J, the junction contained 13 bases not matched to a gene. The germline gives CDR1 DFQATT, CDR2 SNEGSKA (reference sequence).

This chain links TRBV19 with TRBJ1-1; D unresolved. CDR1 and CDR2 (germline): LNHDA, SQIVND (reference sequence). The CDR3 spans 13 residues. V lost 7 bases, J lost 0 bases, and 9 bases lay in between. The CDR3 bases are TGTGCCAGTACCCTTCAATTGAACACTGAAGCTTTCTTT. Amino acid sequence: CASTLQLNTEAFF.

J is TRBJ2-7 and V is TRBV6-2 or TRBV6-3; 7 positions match TRBD1. With V trimmed by 8 bases and J by 4 bases, 8 bases remained unmatched. Per the germline V gene, CDR1 is MNHEY and CDR2 is SVGEGT. The CDR3 extends over 13 amino acids. The CDR3 region is CASRDSIEYEQYF. In nucleotides, the CDR3 is TGTGCCAGCCGGGACAGTATAGAATACGAGCAGTACTTC.

This sequence joins TRBV20-1 and TRBJ2-7; 11 nucleotides align to TRBD2. J lost 6 bases, V lost 5 bases, and 12 bases had no gene match. Germline V gene lookup returns CDR1 DFQATT and CDR2 SNEGSKA (reference sequence). This CDR3 has 15 amino acids. The CDR3 bases are TGCAGTGCTGAAAATCCGACTAGCGGGATAGGCGAGCAGTACTTC. This translates into CSAENPTSGIGEQYF.

The chain has TRBV21-1 and TRBJ2-3; the table's D gene call, TRBD1, was not cross checked with the DNA. TRBV21-1 is a pseudogene segment. This CDR3 is built from 18 residues. CDR3: CARPAPRRGQGSTDTQYF. In DNA form, the CDR3 reads TGTGCCCGACCAGCCCCCCGAAGGGGACAGGGGAGCACAGATACGCAGTATTTT.

This clonotype was recorded a few times. This chain connects TRBV23-1 to TRBJ1-2; the match to TRBD1 covers 7 bases. TRBV23-1 qualifies as an ORF whose function is uncertain. Trimming at V came to 6 bases and at J to 1 base, leaving 17 bases not matched to a gene. CDR3 length: 18 residues. As DNA, the CDR3 is TGCGCCAGCAGCCAAGAGGAGGGGACAGCGGTCTTTAACTATGGCTACACCTTC. Encoded protein: CASSQEEGTAVFNYGYTF.

This clonotype was seen a single time. CDR3 nucleotides: TGCAGTGCTAGTTTAGCCTTTAGCCACGAGCAGTACTTC. Its translation is CSASLAFSHEQYF. V is TRBV20-1 and J is TRBJ2-7, with D hard to call. Germline CDR1 reads DFQATT; CDR2 reads SNEGSKA (reference sequence). The V and J ends lost 3 bases and 5 bases respectively, with 14 bases between them. The CDR3 totals 13 residues.

Only a few counts were recorded for this clonotype. V and J are TRBV6-1 and TRBJ1-5; D remains ambiguous. Germline values: CDR1 MNHNS, CDR2 SASEGT. This CDR3 is built from 14 residues. V gave up 6 bases and J gave up 0 bases, with 9 bases separating them. For the CDR3, the DNA is TGTGCCAGCAGGGAGAGCAATAGCAATCAGCCCCAGCATTTT. Translated, it gives CASRESNSNQPQHF.

The V call is TRBV20-1, the J call TRBJ2-2, with 8 bases that match TRBD2. Germline CDR1 DFQATT, CDR2 SNEGSKA (reference sequence). CDR3 length: 14 residues. Unmatched junction bases numbered 9, after V lost 5 bases and J lost 7 bases. In DNA, the CDR3 is TGCAGTGCTCCTAGCGGGCGGGCAGTCGGGGAGCTGTTTTTT. Its translation is CSAPSGRAVGELFF.

This clonotype was picked up a small number of times. A read error may produce the germline difference seen at one junction end. The chain recombines TRBV12-3 or TRBV12-4 with TRBJ1-1, with TRBD1 identical over 7 bases. The length of the CDR3 is 15 residues. The CDR3 here is CASSLERQGNTEAFF. The CDR3 nucleotides are TGTGCCAGCAGCTTAGAAAGACAGGGGAACACTGAAGCTTTCTTT.

The chain combines TRBV4-2 with TRBJ1-1; 12 positions agree with TRBD1. V was clipped by 1 base and J by 2 bases; unmatched bases: 2. The CDR3 runs to 16 residues. Germline CDR1 and CDR2: LGHNA and YNFKEQ. CDR3 nucleotides: TGTGCCAGCAGCCAAGGGGACAGGGGGCTCAACACTGAAGCTTTCTTT. It is translated as CASSQGDRGLNTEAFF.

V and J are TRBV29-1 and TRBJ1-2, with D perhaps TRBD1 (5 bases). CDR1 and CDR2 (germline): SQVTM, ANQGSEA. The V end was cut by 2 bases, the J end by 4 bases, with 8 bases between. The CDR3 covers 12 residues. In nucleotides, the CDR3 is TGCAGCGTTGAAACAGGTCTCTATGGCTACACCTTC. Translation: CSVETGLYGYTF.

V gene TRBV5-8 combines with J gene TRBJ2-7, with D possibly TRBD2 on 7 matching bases. The CDR3 sequence is 15 residues long. The germline V and J ends were trimmed by 4 bases and 6 bases, with 20 bases remaining between them. Per germline, CDR1 SGHTS and CDR2 YDEGEE. The CDR3 is CASSPSRGGAGEQYF. CDR3 nucleotide sequence: TGTGCCAGCAGCCCAAGTAGGGGGGGCGCGGGCGAGCAGTACTTC.

This chain connects TRBV7-2 to TRBJ1-5; D is unclear. V was clipped by 4 bases and J by 5 bases, with 9 bases between them. The V gene's germline CDR1 is SGHTA and CDR2 FQGNSA. The CDR3 contains 13 residues. The CDR3 region has the DNA TGTGCCAGCAGCTCCCAATATGATCAGCCCCAGCATTTT. It codes for CASSSQYDQPQHF. Based on the CDR3 plus reference TRBV7-2 and TRBJ1-5, the full variable domain is GAGVSQSPSNKVTEKGKDVELRCDPISGHTALYWYRQSLGQGLEFLIYFQGNSAPDKSGLPSDRFSAERTGGSVSTLTIQRTQQEDSAVYLCASSSQYDQPQHFGDGTRLSIL.